This T cell receptor (beta chain) was sequenced during a study of T cells in localized non-small cell lung cancer (dated by TCRdb to the early 2020s). With regard to the full study: The study analyzed T cell repertoires of 200 to 250 early-stage NSCLC patients, comparing tumors and uninvolved tumor-adjacent lungs. The cohort comprised around 240 treatment-naïve NSCLC patients with resected, localized lung tumors. The mean age of the NSCLC patients was about 64 years, with 120 to 150 men and about a hundred women.

At diagnosis, tumor, uninvolved tumor-adjacent lung and peripheral blood were collected and then preserved as a mix of FFPE and fresh-frozen material. Blood samples were analyzed as peripheral blood mononuclear cells for TCR repertoire profiling. V sheds 3 bases and J sheds 6 bases, leaving 14 bases between their ends. The CDR3 covers 15 residues, taking in both the cysteine and the phenylalanine. The CDR3 DNA has 45 bases and is translated from base 1. Reading the germline V gene (reference sequence) gives CDR1 SEHNR and CDR2 FQNEAQ. TCR beta CDR3 regions were sequenced from DNA using the immunoSEQ Assay. Processing in the source paper ran as follows. To compute T cell density, TCR beta template counts were normalized to usable DNA, which was estimated by amplifying housekeeping genes. Richness was estimated using the preseqR package, with extrapolation to 400,000 templates for PBMC samples and to 120,000 templates for tissue samples. Clonality was calculated as one minus Pielou's evenness. Differential abundance testing on productive amino-acid clonotypes, with a minimum total count of 5 and an alpha of 0.1, was used to identify tissue-enriched TCRs. The Jaccard Index and the Morisita Overlap Index were used to quantify repertoire overlap between compartments. GLIPH grouped TCR beta CDR3s together with public tetramer-defined viral CDR3s, and a viral motif had to include at least three viral sequences and also show V-gene enrichment. The source is immuneACCESS, and TCRdb retained only in-frame sequences with V and J called. Part of the clones is not carried over; for the studies checked, unresolved V genes explain less than half of this, and the remainder is unexplained. Clone size and the V and J calls come from that table; the DNA yielded D and trimming. The sample contains roughly 13,000 clones, about 92% of them found a single time. Of the sample, 2.5% to 3% is held by the ten largest clones.

What the authors observed across the whole study: Because of the exploratory design, TCR variables were selected using unadjusted p-values without false-discovery rate correction. Uninvolved tumor-adjacent lung showed the highest T cell clonality, higher than tumor, which suggests more focused antigenic responses in the uninvolved tumor-adjacent lung. Of the top 100 tumor clones, a median of 57 were detected in paired uninvolved adjacent lung; roughly 26 were also among that lung's top 100. Because multi-region sequencing of the tumors was not done, intratumor heterogeneity could not be ruled out. Higher T cell density in blood was associated with longer overall survival, whereas higher clonality in adjacent lung was associated with shorter survival.

Turning to this clone: Its antigen is not yet known. No much larger clone exists at a distance of one base, and base qualities are not known.

The chain couples TRBV7-9 to TRBJ1-4; the D segment cannot be called with confidence. The specimen was peripheral blood mononuclear cells, collected before any cancer treatment. The clonotype comes from a man between 40 and 75 years old with stage III lung adenocarcinoma. DNA sequence: TGTGCCAGCAGCTTCGACCGAGGAGGGTATGAAAAACTGTTTTTT. It codes for CASSFDRGGYEKLFF. This CDR3, with the reference TRBV7-9 and TRBJ1-4 proteins standing in past its ends, gives the full variable domain DTGVSQNPRHKITKRGQNVTFRCDPISEHNRLYWYRQTLGQGPEFLTYFQNEAQLEKSRLLSDRFSAERPKGSFSTLEIQRTEQGDSAMYLCASSFDRGGYEKLFFGSGTQLSVL.